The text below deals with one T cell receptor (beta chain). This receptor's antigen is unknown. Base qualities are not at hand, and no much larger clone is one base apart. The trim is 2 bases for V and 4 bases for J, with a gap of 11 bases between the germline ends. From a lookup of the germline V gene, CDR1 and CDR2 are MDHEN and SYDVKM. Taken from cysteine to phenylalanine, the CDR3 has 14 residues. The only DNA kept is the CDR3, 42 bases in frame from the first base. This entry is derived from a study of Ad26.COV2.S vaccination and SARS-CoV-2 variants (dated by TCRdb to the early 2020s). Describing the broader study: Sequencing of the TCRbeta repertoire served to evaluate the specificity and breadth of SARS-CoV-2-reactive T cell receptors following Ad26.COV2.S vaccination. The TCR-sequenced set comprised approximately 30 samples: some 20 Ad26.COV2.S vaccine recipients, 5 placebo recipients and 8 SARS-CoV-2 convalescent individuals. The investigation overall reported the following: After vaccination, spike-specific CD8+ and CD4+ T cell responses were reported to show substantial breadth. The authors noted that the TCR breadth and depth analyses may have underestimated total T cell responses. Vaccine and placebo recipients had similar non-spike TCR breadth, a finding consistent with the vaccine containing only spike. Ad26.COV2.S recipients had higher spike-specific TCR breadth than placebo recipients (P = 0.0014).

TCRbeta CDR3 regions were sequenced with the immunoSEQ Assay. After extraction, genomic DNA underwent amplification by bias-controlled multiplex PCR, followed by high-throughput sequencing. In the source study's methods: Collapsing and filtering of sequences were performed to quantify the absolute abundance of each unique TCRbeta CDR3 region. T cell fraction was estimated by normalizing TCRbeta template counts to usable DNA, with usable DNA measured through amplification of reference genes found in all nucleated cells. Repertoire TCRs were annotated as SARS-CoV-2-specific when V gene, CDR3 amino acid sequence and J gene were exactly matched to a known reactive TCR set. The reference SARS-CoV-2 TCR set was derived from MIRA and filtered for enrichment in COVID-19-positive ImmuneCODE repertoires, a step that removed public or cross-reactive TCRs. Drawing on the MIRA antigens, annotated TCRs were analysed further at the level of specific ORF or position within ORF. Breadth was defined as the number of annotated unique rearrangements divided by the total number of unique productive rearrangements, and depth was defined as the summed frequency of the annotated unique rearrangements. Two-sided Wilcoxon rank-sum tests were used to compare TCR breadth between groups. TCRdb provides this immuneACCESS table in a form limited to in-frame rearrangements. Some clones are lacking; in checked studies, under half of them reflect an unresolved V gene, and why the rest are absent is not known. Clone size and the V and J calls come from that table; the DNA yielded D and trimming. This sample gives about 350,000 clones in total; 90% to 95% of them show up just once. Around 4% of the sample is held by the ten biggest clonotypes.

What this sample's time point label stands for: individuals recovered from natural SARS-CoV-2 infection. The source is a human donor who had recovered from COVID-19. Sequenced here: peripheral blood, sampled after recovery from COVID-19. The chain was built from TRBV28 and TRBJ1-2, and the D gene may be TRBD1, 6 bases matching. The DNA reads TGTGCCAGCAGTTTACAGGGAGGGGGCTATGGCTACACCTTC. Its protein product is CASSLQGGGYGYTF.